Listed below are T cell receptor beta chains from one sample, sequenced in a study of PD-1 blockade in mismatch repair-deficient tumors. Only in-frame clones appear in the TCRdb table, and some are missing; sequencing was by immunoSEQ multiplex PCR. In the table there are 120,000 or so clones, 70% to 90% of which are singletons. The material sequenced was peripheral blood, taken 44 weeks after starting pembrolizumab. These receptor sequences come from an adult with mismatch repair-deficient cancer. CDR3s include the opening cysteine and the closing phenylalanine or tryptophan. Fields, in order: clone size, V gene, J gene, D gene, CDR3 protein, CDR3 DNA. The D gene is left open where the match is weak. Some rows mark clone size as missing; the rest say once, few, many or name a class of expanded clone.

abundance: -
v_gene: TRBV29-1
j_gene: TRBJ2-3
d_gene: -
CDR3aa: CSVEDRTDRVDTQYF
CDR3nt: TGCAGCGTTGAAGACAGGACAGACCGAGTGGATACGCAGTATTTT

abundance: -
v_gene: TRBV10-3
j_gene: TRBJ2-7
d_gene: TRBD2
CDR3aa: CAISAGGVTYEQYF
CDR3nt: TGTGCCATCAGTGCCGGGGGGGTTACCTACGAGCAGTACTTC

abundance: once
v_gene: TRBV6-5
j_gene: TRBJ1-4
d_gene: TRBD1
CDR3aa: CASSYTWTGTNEKLFF
CDR3nt: TGTGCCAGCAGTTACACTTGGACAGGAACTAATGAAAAACTGTTTTTT

abundance: -
v_gene: TRBV5-8
j_gene: TRBJ2-5
d_gene: -
CDR3aa: CASSRRETQYF
CDR3nt: TGTGCCAGCAGCCGAAGAGAGACCCAGTACTTC

abundance: once
v_gene: TRBV7-9
j_gene: TRBJ2-2
d_gene: -
CDR3aa: CASSLESIVNTGELFF
CDR3nt: TGTGCCAGCAGCTTAGAGAGCATCGTGAACACCGGGGAGCTGTTTTTT

abundance: -
v_gene: TRBV27
j_gene: TRBJ2-7
d_gene: TRBD1
CDR3aa: CASGTGGDWRYEQYF
CDR3nt: TGTGCCAGCGGGACAGGGGGCGATTGGCGCTACGAGCAGTACTTC

abundance: -
v_gene: TRBV7-6
j_gene: TRBJ2-1
d_gene: -
CDR3aa: CASSYRGRGPYNEQFF
CDR3nt: TGTGCCAGCAGCTATCGGGGACGGGGCCCCTACAATGAGCAGTTCTTC

abundance: -
v_gene: TRBV7-8
j_gene: TRBJ2-5
d_gene: -
CDR3aa: CASSPTRPETQYF
CDR3nt: TGTGCCAGCAGCCCCACGAGGCCAGAGACCCAGTACTTC

abundance: -
v_gene: TRBV7-3
j_gene: TRBJ1-1
d_gene: -
CDR3aa: CASSASSSEAFF
CDR3nt: TGTGCCAGCAGCGCTTCGTCCAGTGAAGCTTTCTTT

abundance: -
v_gene: TRBV10-3
j_gene: TRBJ2-3
d_gene: -
CDR3aa: CAISEKGADTQYF
CDR3nt: TGTGCCATCAGTGAGAAGGGGGCAGATACGCAGTATTTT

abundance: -
v_gene: TRBV29-1
j_gene: TRBJ2-1
d_gene: TRBD2
CDR3aa: CSVEALGLALTEQFF
CDR3nt: TGCAGCGTTGAAGCCCTTGGACTAGCACTGACTGAGCAGTTCTTC

abundance: -
v_gene: TRBV6-5
j_gene: TRBJ2-3
d_gene: TRBD2
CDR3aa: CASSSSGLGLDTQYF
CDR3nt: TGTGCCAGCAGCTCTAGCGGGTTGGGGTTGGATACGCAGTATTTT

abundance: -
v_gene: TRBV11-2
j_gene: TRBJ2-7
d_gene: -
CDR3aa: CASSLTGRVIYEQYF
CDR3nt: TGTGCCAGCAGCTTAACAGGACGAGTAATTTACGAGCAGTACTTC

abundance: few
v_gene: TRBV13
j_gene: TRBJ2-3
d_gene: -
CDR3aa: CASSARGAAGGIVTDTQYF
CDR3nt: TGTGCCAGCAGCGCCAGAGGGGCGGCTGGCGGGATTGTCACAGATACGCAGTATTTT

abundance: -
v_gene: TRBV19
j_gene: TRBJ1-1
d_gene: -
CDR3aa: CAVVMNTEAFF
CDR3nt: TGTGCCGTGGTGATGAACACTGAAGCTTTCTTT

abundance: -
v_gene: TRBV2
j_gene: TRBJ2-7
d_gene: -
CDR3aa: CASSRGAGKQYF
CDR3nt: TGTGCCAGCAGTAGGGGAGCGGGTAAGCAGTACTTC

abundance: -
v_gene: TRBV28
j_gene: TRBJ1-2
d_gene: -
CDR3aa: CASSPRDPYGYTF
CDR3nt: TGTGCCAGCAGTCCCCGGGACCCTTATGGCTACACCTTC

abundance: -
v_gene: TRBV5-6
j_gene: TRBJ2-7
d_gene: TRBD2
CDR3aa: CASSYRGGSSDEQYF
CDR3nt: TGTGCCAGCAGCTACCGAGGCGGGAGTAGCGACGAGCAGTACTTC

abundance: -
v_gene: TRBV18
j_gene: TRBJ2-7
d_gene: TRBD1
CDR3aa: CASSPTGTGWSEQYF
CDR3nt: TGTGCCAGCTCACCTACCGGGACAGGGTGGAGCGAGCAGTACTTC

abundance: once
v_gene: TRBV13
j_gene: TRBJ2-5
d_gene: -
CDR3aa: CASSLGLETQYF
CDR3nt: TGTGCCAGCAGCTTAGGCTTGGAGACCCAGTACTTC

abundance: -
v_gene: TRBV14
j_gene: TRBJ2-7
d_gene: TRBD2
CDR3aa: CASSQGGRKSHEQYF
CDR3nt: TGTGCCAGCAGCCAGGGGGGGAGGAAGTCCCACGAGCAGTACTTC

abundance: -
v_gene: TRBV5-1
j_gene: TRBJ2-4
d_gene: TRBD2
CDR3aa: CASSYGVRGLGNIQYF
CDR3nt: TGCGCCAGCAGCTATGGGGTGCGGGGGTTGGGAAACATTCAGTACTTC

abundance: -
v_gene: TRBV11-2
j_gene: TRBJ2-5
d_gene: -
CDR3aa: CASSLTPNRVQETQYF
CDR3nt: TGTGCCAGCAGCCTAACCCCCAACAGGGTACAAGAGACCCAGTACTTC

abundance: -
v_gene: TRBV30
j_gene: TRBJ2-7
d_gene: TRBD2
CDR3aa: CAWSGAQAGTYEQYF
CDR3nt: TGTGCCTGGAGTGGGGCCCAAGCGGGGACCTACGAGCAGTACTTC

abundance: -
v_gene: TRBV6-5
j_gene: TRBJ2-5
d_gene: -
CDR3aa: CASSNPSGWVETQYF
CDR3nt: TGTGCCAGCAGTAACCCGAGCGGATGGGTGGAGACCCAGTACTTC

abundance: -
v_gene: TRBV18
j_gene: TRBJ2-2
d_gene: -
CDR3aa: CASSRPGLYAVGELFF
CDR3nt: TGTGCCAGCTCACGACCGGGACTTTACGCGGTGGGGGAGCTGTTTTTT

abundance: -
v_gene: TRBV4-2
j_gene: TRBJ2-3
d_gene: -
CDR3aa: CASSEDHKGDTQYF
CDR3nt: TGTGCCAGCAGCGAAGATCATAAGGGGGATACGCAGTATTTT

abundance: once
v_gene: TRBV27
j_gene: TRBJ2-1
d_gene: -
CDR3aa: CASSPLAPIDEQFF
CDR3nt: TGTGCCAGCAGTCCCCTCGCGCCAATTGATGAGCAGTTCTTC

abundance: -
v_gene: TRBV19
j_gene: TRBJ1-1
d_gene: TRBD1
CDR3aa: CASSIVVSNRGGTEAFF
CDR3nt: TGTGCCAGTAGTATAGTAGTGTCTAACAGGGGAGGCACTGAAGCTTTCTTT

abundance: -
v_gene: TRBV9
j_gene: TRBJ1-2
d_gene: -
CDR3aa: CASSAGTGSFAF
CDR3nt: TGTGCCAGCAGCGCAGGGACGGGGTCGTTCGCCTTC

abundance: -
v_gene: TRBV5-1
j_gene: TRBJ2-1
d_gene: -
CDR3aa: CASSLEGSINEQFF
CDR3nt: TGCGCCAGCAGCTTGGAGGGTTCGATCAATGAGCAGTTCTTC

abundance: -
v_gene: TRBV5-1
j_gene: TRBJ2-1
d_gene: -
CDR3aa: CASSLGRGSSYNEQFF
CDR3nt: TGCGCCAGCAGCTTGGGGCGGGGAAGCTCCTACAATGAGCAGTTCTTC

abundance: -
v_gene: TRBV28
j_gene: TRBJ1-2
d_gene: -
CDR3aa: CASSPLLGDSHYGYTF
CDR3nt: TGTGCCAGCAGTCCCCTCCTCGGTGACAGCCACTATGGCTACACCTTC

abundance: once
v_gene: TRBV9
j_gene: TRBJ2-7
d_gene: TRBD1
CDR3aa: CASSAGQGDYEQYF
CDR3nt: TGTGCCAGCAGCGCGGGACAGGGAGACTACGAGCAGTACTTC

abundance: few
v_gene: TRBV25-1
j_gene: TRBJ2-7
d_gene: TRBD1
CDR3aa: CASSTPDRAKDEQYF
CDR3nt: TGTGCCAGCAGTACCCCGGACAGGGCCAAGGACGAGCAGTACTTC

abundance: few
v_gene: TRBV30
j_gene: TRBJ2-7
d_gene: TRBD2
CDR3aa: CAWSVLAGSSYEQYF
CDR3nt: TGTGCCTGGAGTGTACTAGCGGGCAGCTCCTACGAGCAGTACTTC

abundance: -
v_gene: TRBV30
j_gene: TRBJ1-1
d_gene: -
CDR3aa: CAWMGTAEAFF
CDR3nt: TGTGCCTGGATGGGGACTGCTGAAGCTTTCTTT

abundance: -
v_gene: TRBV28
j_gene: TRBJ2-7
d_gene: TRBD1
CDR3aa: CASALGDRPYEQYF
CDR3nt: TGTGCCAGCGCCCTGGGGGACAGACCATACGAGCAGTACTTC

abundance: -
v_gene: TRBV10-2
j_gene: TRBJ2-3
d_gene: TRBD2
CDR3aa: CASYSGSRTDTQYF
CDR3nt: TGCGCCAGCTACAGCGGGAGTAGAACAGATACGCAGTATTTT

abundance: -
v_gene: TRBV7-8
j_gene: TRBJ1-2
d_gene: TRBD1
CDR3aa: CASSPSRTGPSYGYTF
CDR3nt: TGTGCCAGCAGCCCCTCCCGGACAGGGCCATCCTATGGCTACACCTTC

abundance: once
v_gene: TRBV18
j_gene: TRBJ2-5
d_gene: -
CDR3aa: CASSPLRQAQETQYF
CDR3nt: TGTGCCAGCTCTCCTCTCCGACAGGCCCAAGAGACCCAGTACTTC

abundance: -
v_gene: TRBV29-1
j_gene: TRBJ2-3
d_gene: -
CDR3aa: CSVVGWGNTDTQYF
CDR3nt: TGCAGCGTTGTAGGGTGGGGTAACACAGATACGCAGTATTTT

abundance: -
v_gene: TRBV4-3
j_gene: TRBJ1-1
d_gene: -
CDR3aa: CASSQDPIMNTEAFF
CDR3nt: TGCGCCAGCAGCCAAGATCCAATCATGAACACTGAAGCTTTCTTT

abundance: -
v_gene: TRBV28
j_gene: TRBJ2-2
d_gene: -
CDR3aa: CASRKREDTGELFF
CDR3nt: TGTGCCAGCAGGAAGAGGGAGGACACCGGGGAGCTGTTTTTT